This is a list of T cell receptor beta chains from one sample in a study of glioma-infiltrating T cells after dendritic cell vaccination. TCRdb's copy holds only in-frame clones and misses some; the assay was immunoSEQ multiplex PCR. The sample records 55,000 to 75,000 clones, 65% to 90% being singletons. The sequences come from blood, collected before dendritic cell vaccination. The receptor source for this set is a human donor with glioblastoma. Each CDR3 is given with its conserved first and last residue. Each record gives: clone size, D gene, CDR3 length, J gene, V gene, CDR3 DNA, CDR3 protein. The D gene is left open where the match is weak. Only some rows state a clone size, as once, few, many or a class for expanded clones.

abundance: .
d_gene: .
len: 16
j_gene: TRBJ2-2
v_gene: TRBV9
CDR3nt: TGTGCCAGCAGCGGCAGGGCGGCGTCGAACACCGGGGAGCTGTTTTTT
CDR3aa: CASSGRAASNTGELFF

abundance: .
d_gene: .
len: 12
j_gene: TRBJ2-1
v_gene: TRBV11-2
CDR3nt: TGTGCCAGCAGTACTCTACGGAATGAGCAGTTCTTC
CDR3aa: CASSTLRNEQFF

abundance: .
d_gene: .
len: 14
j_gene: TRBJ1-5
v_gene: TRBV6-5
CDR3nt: TGTGCCAGCACGCCTAACTCGCCGCATCAGCCCCAGCATTTT
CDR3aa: CASTPNSPHQPQHF

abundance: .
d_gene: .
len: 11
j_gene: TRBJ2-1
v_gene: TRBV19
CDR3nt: TGTGCCACAAGACAGTACAATGAGCAGTTCTTC
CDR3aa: CATRQYNEQFF

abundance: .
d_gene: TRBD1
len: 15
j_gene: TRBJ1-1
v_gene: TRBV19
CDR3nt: TGTGCCAGTAGTATGGACAGGGCGGCGGACACTGAAGCTTTCTTT
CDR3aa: CASSMDRAADTEAFF

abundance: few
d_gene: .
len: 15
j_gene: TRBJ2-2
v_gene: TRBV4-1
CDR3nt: TGCGCCAGCAGCCAAGAAGGAGGAAACACCGGGGAGCTGTTTTTT
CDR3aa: CASSQEGGNTGELFF

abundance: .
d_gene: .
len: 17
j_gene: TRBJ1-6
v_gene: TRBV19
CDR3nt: TGTGCCAGTAGTACTCGCGTGGGCAGCTTGTCGGCTTCACCCCTCCACTTT
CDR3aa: CASSTRVGSLSASPLHF

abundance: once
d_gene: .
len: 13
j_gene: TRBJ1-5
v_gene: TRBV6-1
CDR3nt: TGTGCCAGCATTCAAGGGGTAAATCAGCCCCAGCATTTT
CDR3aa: CASIQGVNQPQHF

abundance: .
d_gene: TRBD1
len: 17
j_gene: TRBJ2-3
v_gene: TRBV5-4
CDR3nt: TGTGCCAGCAGCCAATCCGGGACAGCCTCAACGGAAGATACGCAGTATTTT
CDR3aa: CASSQSGTASTEDTQYF

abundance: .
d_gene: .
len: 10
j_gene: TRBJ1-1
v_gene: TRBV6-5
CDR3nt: TGTGCCAGCGGCCGGACAGAAGCTTTCTTT
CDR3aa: CASGRTEAFF

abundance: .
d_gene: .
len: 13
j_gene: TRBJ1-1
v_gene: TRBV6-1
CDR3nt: TGTGCCAGCAGGGTCCGGGGGACCACTGAAGCTTTCTTT
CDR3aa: CASRVRGTTEAFF